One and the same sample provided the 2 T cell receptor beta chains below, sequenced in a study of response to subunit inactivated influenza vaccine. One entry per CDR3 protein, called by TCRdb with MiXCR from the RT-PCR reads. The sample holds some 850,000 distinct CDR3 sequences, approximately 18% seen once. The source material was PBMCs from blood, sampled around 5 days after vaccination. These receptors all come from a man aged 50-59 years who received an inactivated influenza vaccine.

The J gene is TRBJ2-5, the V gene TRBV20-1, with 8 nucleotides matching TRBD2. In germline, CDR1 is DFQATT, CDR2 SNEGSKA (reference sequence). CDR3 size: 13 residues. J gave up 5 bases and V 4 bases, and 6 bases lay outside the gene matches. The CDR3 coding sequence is TGCAGTGCTAACGGGAGGGCCCGGGAGACCCAGTACTTC. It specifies CSANGRARETQYF.

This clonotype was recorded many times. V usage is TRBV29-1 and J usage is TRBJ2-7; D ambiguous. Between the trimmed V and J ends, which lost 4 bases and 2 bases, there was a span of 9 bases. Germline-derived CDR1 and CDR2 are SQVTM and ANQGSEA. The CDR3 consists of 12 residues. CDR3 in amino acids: CSVVLTTYEQYF. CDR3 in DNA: TGCAGCGTTGTACTTACAACCTACGAGCAGTACTTC.